This TCR beta chain was identified in a study of shared clonotypes between healthy human individuals. This clone has a single count. Naive CD8 cells comprised CD45RO-negative, CCR7-positively selected cells, excluding terminally differentiated effector memory CD45RA+ cells. Assay used: immunoSEQ multiplex PCR; TCRdb lists only in-frame clones, some missing. The sample has under 2,000,000 clones; approximately 95% are singletons. The sequencing sample was made of naive CD8+ T cells sorted from blood. This TCR was recovered from a man between 18 and 35 years old in good health.

The CDR3 sequence is CASSSSGTVILMNTEAFF. CDR3 nucleotide sequence: TGTGCCAGCAGCTCTTCCGGGACGGTTATACTCATGAACACTGAAGCTTTCTTT. The chain has TRBV28 and TRBJ1-1, with D possibly TRBD1 on 5 matching bases. Trimming took off 6 bases at V and 0 bases at J, with 23 bases between the two ends. The germline V gene has CDR1 MDHEN and CDR2 SYDVKM. There are 18 residues in the CDR3.